The 19 T cell receptor beta chains reported below all come from one sample, sequenced in a study of T-cell reconstitution after alpha-beta-depleted transplantation in children. Unique molecular identifiers were incorporated during preparation of the TCRbeta library. A single record per CDR3 protein comes from TCRdb applying MiXCR to the PCR reads. The table lists some 600,000 distinct CDR3 sequences, around 16% of them singletons, with approximately 1% in the top ten. The sequencing used PBMCs from the stem cell graft donor, collected from the stem cell graft. Receptors originate from a human donor who donated a stem cell graft to a child with acute myeloid leukemia.

This clonotype was found many times. The rearrangement uses TRBV20-1 and TRBJ1-2, with TRBD1 matching over 7 bases. Germline CDR1 reads DFQATT; CDR2 reads SNEGSKA (reference sequence). The V segment lost 6 bases and the J segment 6 bases; nucleotides outside the gene matches: 4. This CDR3 has 11 amino acids. CDR3: CSADRRNGYTF. In DNA, the CDR3 is TGCAGTGCGGACAGGCGTAATGGCTACACCTTC.

In this sample, this clonotype turned up a few times. The chain carries TRBV7-8 and TRBJ1-6; TRBD1 agrees at 9 bases. The CDR3 is 14 residues long. Looked up from germline, CDR1 is SGHVS and CDR2 is FQNEAQ. The V gene end was trimmed by 5 bases and the J gene end by 7 bases; junction bases not matched to a gene: 3. CDR3: CASSRGTGNSPLHF. In DNA form, the CDR3 reads TGTGCCAGCAGCCGCGGGACAGGGAATTCACCCCTCCACTTT.

This clonotype has a count of ten or more. V usage is TRBV20-1 and J usage is TRBJ1-6; TRBD1 matches 7 bases. Trimming removed 0 bases from V and 11 bases from J; junction bases left unmatched: 10. The CDR3 is made up of 15 amino acids. Germline V gene sequence: CDR1 DFQATT, CDR2 SNEGSKA (reference sequence). This CDR3 reads CSARDPGQDHTPLHF. The CDR3, as DNA: TGCAGTGCTAGAGATCCCGGACAGGATCATACACCCCTCCACTTT.

The V gene is TRBV20-1, the J gene TRBJ1-1; tentative D call: TRBD1 (6 bases). This CDR3 has 14 residues. Germline values: CDR1 DFQATT, CDR2 SNEGSKA (reference sequence). With 0 bases removed from V and 5 bases from J, the gap between germline ends came to 13 bases. The CDR3 loop is CSARDQGRLTEAFF. In nucleotides, the CDR3 is TGCAGTGCTAGAGATCAGGGGCGTTTGACTGAAGCTTTCTTT.

This clonotype has a count of ten or more. V gene TRBV7-6 combines with J gene TRBJ2-1, with 9 bases aligning to TRBD2. Trimming at V came to 1 base and at J to 5 bases, leaving 6 bases not matched to a gene. The CDR3 extends over 16 amino acids. CDR1 is SGHVS, CDR2 FNYEAQ, per germline. The DNA for the CDR3 is TGTGCCAGCAGCTTAGTGGTAGCGGGGGTTAACAATGAGCAGTTCTTC. Amino acid sequence: CASSLVVAGVNNEQFF.

The chain links TRBV7-2 to TRBJ2-2; 8 bases align to TRBD1. Germline values: CDR1 SGHTA, CDR2 FQGNSA. V shed 2 bases, J shed 5 bases, and the junction held 4 bases outside the gene matches. The CDR3 is made up of 15 amino acids. CDR3 sequence: CASSLPTGGTGELFF. DNA for the CDR3: TGTGCCAGCAGCTTACCTACAGGGGGGACCGGGGAGCTGTTTTTT.

This clonotype has at least ten counts. The chain links TRBV5-6 to TRBJ2-1; 7 bases are a match to TRBD1. This CDR3 spans 14 amino acids. J gave up 8 bases and V 2 bases, and 7 bases lay outside the gene matches. Germline loops: CDR1 SGHDT, CDR2 YYEEEE. The CDR3 DNA follows: TGTGCCAGCAGCTTCTTCAGGGGGAGAGATGAGCAGTTCTTC. Translation: CASSFFRGRDEQFF.

For this clonotype: At one end the junction does not follow the germline gene, possibly because of a read error. V gene TRBV7-9 combines with J gene TRBJ2-7; D may be TRBD1 (6 bases). CDR1 and CDR2 from the germline V gene are SEHNR and FQNEAQ (reference sequence). The CDR3 is made up of 14 amino acids. CDR3 bases: TGTGCCAGCAGCTTAGTGACCGGGACAACCCCCCACCACTTC. Its protein is CASSLVTGTTPHHF.

The chain uses TRBV20-1 and TRBJ2-7; D not resolved. The CDR3 totals 11 residues. Trimming removed 3 bases from V and 7 bases from J, with 10 bases in between. Germline CDR1 is DFQATT and CDR2 is SNEGSKA (reference sequence). The CDR3 bases are TGCAGTGCTAGGAGTTATTGGGAGCAGTACGTC. This encodes CSARSYWEQYV.

This clonotype was counted a few times. This sequence joins TRBV12-3 or TRBV12-4 and TRBJ2-1, with 12 bases aligning to TRBD2. The junction had 6 bases not matched to a gene; V was cut back by 5 bases and J by 4 bases. The CDR3 has 16 residues. CDR3 in DNA: TGTGCCAGCAGTCCCCGCACTAGCGGGGGGTACAATGAGCAGTTCTTC. Translating it yields CASSPRTSGGYNEQFF.

The table lists this clonotype with a few counts. The chain links TRBV15 to TRBJ2-1; D gene unclear. This CDR3 has 13 residues. Germline CDR1 and CDR2: LNHNV and YYDKDF (reference sequence). V shed 1 base and J shed 8 bases, with 9 bases lying between them. The CDR3 DNA sequence: TGTGCCACCAGCAGAGTCGCCGGAGATGAGCAGTTCTTC. Translation: CATSRVAGDEQFF.

This clonotype was seen ten or more times. This chain links TRBV12-3 or TRBV12-4 with TRBJ1-5; D is undetermined. V was shortened by 5 bases and J by 0 bases, with 11 bases between the two germline ends. The CDR3 runs 15 residues. This CDR3 reads CASSPLGNSNQPQHF. The CDR3 region has the DNA TGTGCCAGCAGTCCTTTGGGTAATAGCAATCAGCCCCAGCATTTT.

This clonotype was detected many times. The chain couples TRBV20-1 to TRBJ2-1; D ambiguous. V was clipped by 5 bases and J by 7 bases, with 9 bases between them. Germline CDR1 and CDR2: DFQATT and SNEGSKA (reference sequence). The CDR3 runs 11 residues. The CDR3 DNA reads as TGCAGTGCTCAGACCGCGAATGAGCAGTTCTTC. Translated, it gives CSAQTANEQFF.

The chain employs TRBV7-3 and TRBJ2-3, with 7 bases identical to TRBD2. V trimming: 1 base; J trimming: 2 bases; junction bases outside the gene matches: 12. CDR3 length equals 18 residues. Germline CDR1 SGHTA, CDR2 FQGTGA. In nucleotides, the CDR3 is TGTGCCAGCAGCTTAAGTGGATTGGCTAGCGGATTCACAGATACGCAGTATTTT. This codes for CASSLSGLASGFTDTQYF.

At least ten counts were recorded for this clonotype. The chain joins TRBV15 to TRBJ2-3, with D perhaps matching TRBD1 (7 bases). V lost 6 bases, J lost 2 bases, and 18 bases lay in between. The germline V gene encodes CDR1 LNHNV and CDR2 YYDKDF (reference sequence). This CDR3 comprises 16 residues. The CDR3 bases are TGTGCCACCAGAGGAGGGGCAGACAGGGCCACAGATACGCAGTATTTT. It translates to CATRGGADRATDTQYF.

This clonotype appeared many times. The V call is TRBV10-2, the J call TRBJ2-2, with D maybe TRBD2 (6 bases). The CDR3 extends over 14 amino acids. V lost 3 bases and J 6 bases, leaving 11 bases between the germline ends. CDR1 is WSHSY, CDR2 SAAADI, per germline. CDR3: CASSDRSGAGELFF. CDR3 coding DNA: TGCGCCAGCAGTGATAGGTCGGGAGCCGGGGAGCTGTTTTTT.

The chain employs TRBV4-3 and TRBJ2-1; D might be TRBD1 (6 bases). Between the trimmed V and J ends, which lost 1 base and 5 bases, there was a span of 12 bases. Germline V CDR1 and CDR2: LGHNA, YSLEER. CDR3 length: 15 residues. CDR3 DNA sequence: TGCGCCAGCAGCCAAGCAACAGGGTATGACAATGAGCAGTTCTTC. It yields the protein CASSQATGYDNEQFF.

This clonotype was recorded a few times. This chain uses TRBV10-3 with TRBJ1-1; D is ambiguous. In germline, CDR1 is ENHRY, CDR2 SYGVKD. The CDR3 is 11 amino acids. Trimming removed 5 bases at V and 4 bases at J, with 5 bases between. CDR3 sequence reads: CAISKSTEAFF. CDR3 in DNA: TGTGCCATCAGTAAGAGCACTGAAGCTTTCTTT.

The rearrangement links TRBV7-9 to TRBJ2-3; tentatively, D is TRBD1 or TRBD2 (6 bases each). The germline V and J ends were trimmed by 2 bases and 1 base, with 13 bases remaining between them. The CDR3 length is 16 residues. Germline V gene sequence: CDR1 SEHNR, CDR2 FQNEAQ (reference sequence). The CDR3 reads CASSLKLGGRTDTQYF. The CDR3 coding sequence is TGTGCCAGCAGCTTAAAACTCGGGGGCCGCACAGATACGCAGTATTTT.